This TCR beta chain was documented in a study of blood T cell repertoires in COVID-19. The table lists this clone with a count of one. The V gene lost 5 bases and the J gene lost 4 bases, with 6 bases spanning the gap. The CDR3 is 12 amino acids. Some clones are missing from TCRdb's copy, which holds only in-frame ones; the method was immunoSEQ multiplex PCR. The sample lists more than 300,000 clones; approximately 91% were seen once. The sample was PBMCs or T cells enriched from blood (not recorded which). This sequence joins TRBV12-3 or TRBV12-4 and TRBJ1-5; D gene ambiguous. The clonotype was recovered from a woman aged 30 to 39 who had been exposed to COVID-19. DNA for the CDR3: TGTGCCAGCAGTCTCCGGAATCAGCCCCAGCATTTT. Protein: CASSLRNQPQHF.